The source of this T cell receptor beta chain is a study of T cells in Graves' hyperthyroidism and ophthalmopathy. This clonotype was observed a few times. TCR beta CDR3 region amplification was performed from RNA transcripts. First-round RT-PCR targeting the TCR CDR3 was performed with the HTBI primer set. TCRdb reprocessed the multiplex PCR reads via MiXCR and lists one record per CDR3 protein. The sample holds about 720,000 distinct CDR3 sequences, around 15% seen once. Clinical symptoms, serum thyroxine and TRAb, thyroid ultrasound and orbital computed tomography were used for the diagnoses. This sequence was found in a man younger than 30 with Graves' hyperthyroidism. Sequencing was carried out using blood.

In DNA, the CDR3 is TGCAGTGCTAGCAGCGACTCCTACGAGCAGTACTTC. It codes for CSASSDSYEQYF. This chain connects TRBV20-1 to TRBJ2-7, with D uncertain. Trimming pared 3 bases from V and 0 bases from J, leaving 6 bases between. The CDR3 spans 12 residues. The germline V gene has CDR1 DFQATT and CDR2 SNEGSKA (reference sequence).